Listed below are T cell receptor beta chains from one sample, sequenced in a study of shared clonotypes between healthy human individuals. The protocol was immunoSEQ multiplex PCR, while the TCRdb copy is restricted to in-frame clones and leaves out a portion. This sample yields about 2.2 million clones, of which 93% are seen a single time; 1.5% to 2% belongs to the top ten. Material: naive CD8+ T cells from PBMCs. The receptors shown here come from a man aged 18 to 35 in good health. Some clones in this sample may be carry-over from other donors' samples. CDR3s include the opening cysteine and the closing phenylalanine or tryptophan. Fields, in order: D gene, clone size, J gene, CDR3 length, V gene, CDR3 protein, CDR3 DNA. The D gene is left open where the match is weak. A clone size is listed for some rows: how often the clone was seen (once, few, many), or a class if it is expanded.

d_gene: -; abundance: -; j_gene: TRBJ2-5; len: 15; v_gene: TRBV28; CDR3aa: CASSFGLREYETQYF; CDR3nt: TGTGCCAGCAGTTTTGGGCTGCGAGAGTATGAGACCCAGTACTTC
d_gene: -; abundance: -; j_gene: TRBJ1-5; len: 15; v_gene: TRBV11-2; CDR3aa: CASRLGGYSNQPQHF; CDR3nt: TGTGCCAGCAGACTGGGGGGATATAGCAATCAGCCCCAGCATTTT
d_gene: -; abundance: once; j_gene: TRBJ2-7; len: 13; v_gene: TRBV4-3; CDR3aa: CASSPRGTDEQYF; CDR3nt: TGCGCCAGCAGCCCCCGCGGGACAGACGAGCAGTACTTC
d_gene: -; abundance: -; j_gene: TRBJ2-1; len: 12; v_gene: TRBV28; CDR3aa: CASSLDDNEQFF; CDR3nt: TGTGCCAGCAGTCTTGACGACAATGAGCAGTTCTTC
d_gene: -; abundance: -; j_gene: TRBJ1-2; len: 17; v_gene: TRBV11-2; CDR3aa: CASSPRGGQKGNYGYTF; CDR3nt: TGTGCCAGCAGCCCACGTGGGGGGCAGAAAGGCAACTATGGCTACACCTTC
d_gene: -; abundance: once; j_gene: TRBJ2-7; len: 14; v_gene: TRBV27; CDR3aa: CASSFGVSYYEQYF; CDR3nt: TGTGCCAGCAGTTTTGGCGTCTCTTACTACGAGCAGTACTTC
d_gene: -; abundance: -; j_gene: TRBJ2-1; len: 15; v_gene: TRBV27; CDR3aa: CASSSTGVLVNEQFF; CDR3nt: TGTGCCAGCAGTTCGACAGGAGTGCTTGTTAATGAGCAGTTCTTC
d_gene: TRBD2; abundance: -; j_gene: TRBJ2-4; len: 17; v_gene: TRBV5-5; CDR3aa: CASSHHSSGRNKNIQYF; CDR3nt: TGTGCCAGCAGCCATCATTCTAGCGGGAGGAATAAGAACATTCAGTACTTC
d_gene: -; abundance: -; j_gene: TRBJ1-1; len: 14; v_gene: TRBV2; CDR3aa: CASSWGVLGPEAFF; CDR3nt: TGTGCCAGCAGCTGGGGAGTTTTGGGACCTGAAGCTTTCTTT
d_gene: TRBD2; abundance: -; j_gene: TRBJ2-1; len: 17; v_gene: TRBV18; CDR3aa: CASSQTSGGRAMNEQFF; CDR3nt: TGTGCCAGCTCGCAGACTAGCGGGGGACGGGCGATGAATGAGCAGTTCTTC
d_gene: TRBD1; abundance: -; j_gene: TRBJ1-1; len: 17; v_gene: TRBV9; CDR3aa: CASSVDPGGYMNTEAFF; CDR3nt: TGTGCCAGCAGCGTAGACCCAGGGGGCTATATGAACACTGAAGCTTTCTTT
d_gene: TRBD2; abundance: -; j_gene: TRBJ2-2; len: 13; v_gene: TRBV10-3; CDR3aa: CAIRIAGAGELFF; CDR3nt: TGTGCCATCAGGATAGCGGGAGCCGGGGAGCTGTTTTTT
d_gene: -; abundance: -; j_gene: TRBJ1-1; len: 13; v_gene: TRBV28; CDR3aa: CASSLGGSAEAFF; CDR3nt: TGTGCCAGCAGTTTAGGGGGGTCCGCTGAAGCTTTCTTT
d_gene: TRBD1; abundance: few; j_gene: TRBJ1-2; len: 15; v_gene: TRBV28; CDR3aa: CASSLGGDRIFGYTF; CDR3nt: TGTGCCAGCAGTTTGGGAGGGGACAGGATTTTTGGCTACACCTTC
d_gene: TRBD2; abundance: -; j_gene: TRBJ2-3; len: 15; v_gene: TRBV4-1; CDR3aa: CASTPGGGSGDTQYF; CDR3nt: TGCGCCAGCACCCCGGGAGGGGGGTCTGGAGATACGCAGTATTTT
d_gene: -; abundance: few; j_gene: TRBJ1-5; len: 14; v_gene: TRBV2; CDR3aa: CASHRGYSNQPQHF; CDR3nt: TGTGCCAGCCATCGCGGGTACAGCAATCAGCCCCAGCATTTT
d_gene: -; abundance: -; j_gene: TRBJ2-2; len: 14; v_gene: TRBV28; CDR3aa: CASSLSENTGELFF; CDR3nt: TGTGCCAGCAGTTTAAGTGAGAACACCGGGGAGCTGTTTTTT
d_gene: -; abundance: -; j_gene: TRBJ2-2; len: 12; v_gene: TRBV5-6; CDR3aa: CASSPSSGELFF; CDR3nt: TGTGCCAGCAGCCCCAGTTCCGGGGAGCTGTTTTTT
d_gene: TRBD1; abundance: -; j_gene: TRBJ2-2; len: 15; v_gene: TRBV5-4; CDR3aa: CASSRGQGSTGELFF; CDR3nt: TGTGCCAGCAGCCGTGGACAGGGGTCCACCGGGGAGCTGTTTTTT
d_gene: -; abundance: once; j_gene: TRBJ1-2; len: 12; v_gene: TRBV19; CDR3aa: CASSSRDDGYTF; CDR3nt: TGTGCCAGTAGTAGCCGGGATGATGGCTACACCTTC
d_gene: -; abundance: -; j_gene: TRBJ1-1; len: 13; v_gene: TRBV14; CDR3aa: CASSQVARDEAFF; CDR3nt: TGTGCCAGCAGCCAAGTCGCTCGAGATGAAGCTTTCTTT
d_gene: -; abundance: -; j_gene: TRBJ2-7; len: 16; v_gene: TRBV4-1; CDR3aa: CASSQDEGLLSYEQYF; CDR3nt: TGCGCCAGCAGCCAAGATGAAGGACTCCTGTCCTACGAGCAGTACTTC
d_gene: TRBD2; abundance: -; j_gene: TRBJ2-7; len: 17; v_gene: TRBV4-3; CDR3aa: CASSQGVSGRSSYEQYF; CDR3nt: TGCGCCAGCAGCCAAGGAGTTAGCGGGAGGAGCTCCTACGAGCAGTACTTC
d_gene: -; abundance: -; j_gene: TRBJ2-5; len: 13; v_gene: TRBV29-1; CDR3aa: CSVVSGVDETQYF; CDR3nt: TGCAGCGTTGTTTCGGGAGTGGATGAGACCCAGTACTTC
d_gene: TRBD2; abundance: -; j_gene: TRBJ2-2; len: 18; v_gene: TRBV5-1; CDR3aa: CASSLVPSGRMDTGELFF; CDR3nt: TGCGCCAGCAGCTTGGTACCTAGCGGGAGAATGGACACCGGGGAGCTGTTTTTT
d_gene: -; abundance: -; j_gene: TRBJ2-3; len: 15; v_gene: TRBV2; CDR3aa: CASSKGGGNTDTQYF; CDR3nt: TGTGCCAGCAGTAAGGGGGGAGGGAACACAGATACGCAGTATTTT
d_gene: -; abundance: -; j_gene: TRBJ2-3; len: 14; v_gene: TRBV28; CDR3aa: CASSLYRVGDTQYF; CDR3nt: TGTGCCAGCAGTTTATACAGGGTTGGAGATACGCAGTATTTT
d_gene: -; abundance: -; j_gene: TRBJ2-3; len: 12; v_gene: TRBV27; CDR3aa: CASSFTRGTQYF; CDR3nt: TGTGCCAGCAGTTTTACTAGGGGTACGCAGTATTTT
d_gene: TRBD1; abundance: -; j_gene: TRBJ1-1; len: 13; v_gene: TRBV6-5; CDR3aa: CASRRQGNAEAFF; CDR3nt: TGTGCCAGCAGGCGACAGGGAAACGCTGAAGCTTTCTTT